Sequencing of this T cell receptor beta chain was carried out in a study of shared clonotypes between healthy human individuals. This clone was detected only a few times. Other nucleotide sequences from this sample produce the same CDR3. The CDR3 loop spans 15 amino acids. J was trimmed by 3 bases and V by 1 base; bases with no gene match: 2. The germline gives CDR1 SGHTA, CDR2 FQGNSA. The assay was immunoSEQ multiplex PCR, and TCRdb's table has in-frame clones only and misses some. The sample has around 2,000,000 clones, around 95% seen once. This rearrangement joins TRBV7-2 to TRBJ2-7; 11 nucleotides line up with TRBD1. The sample comprised naive CD4+ T cells sorted from blood. Subset of the sample: CD45RA+ positively selected. The receptor was derived from a man aged 18 to 30 in good health. The CDR3 here is CASSLVGTGGYEQYF. The CDR3 DNA reads as TGTGCCAGCAGCTTAGTGGGGACAGGGGGCTACGAGCAGTACTTC.